This T cell receptor beta chain is from a study of blood T cell repertoires in COVID-19. The table came from immunoSEQ multiplex PCR; TCRdb's copy has only in-frame clones and leaves some out. The sample contains fewer than 200,000 clones, roughly 85% of which appear only once. There are 15 residues in the CDR3. The germline V gene has CDR1 SGHKS and CDR2 YYEKEE (reference sequence). V shed 7 bases, J shed 2 bases, and the junction held 9 bases outside the gene matches. The rearrangement uses TRBV5-5 and TRBJ2-3, with 8 bases lining up with TRBD1. The receptor was isolated from a human donor with acute or convalescent COVID-19. The donor label of this sample is uncertain. The sequencing input was peripheral blood. CDR3 DNA: TGTGCCAGCCTGATACAGGGGGAAATCACAGATACGCAGTATTTT. Its protein product is CASLIQGEITDTQYF.